One TCR beta chain is described in this entry. This record belongs to a study of blood T cell repertoires in COVID-19. Profiling relied on immunoSEQ multiplex PCR, and the TCRdb table lists in-frame clones only, not all of them. Among some 390,000 clones, 80% to 90% were seen once, and the ten largest hold around 1.1%. This CDR3 comprises 15 residues. The germline gives CDR1 LNHDA, CDR2 SQIVND (reference sequence). V lost 7 bases and J lost 6, with 19 bases in between. Sequencing input: PBMCs or T cells enriched from blood (not recorded which). The origin of this receptor is a man aged 25-45 years who had recovered from COVID-19. This chain joins TRBV19 and TRBJ2-4; a weak D match, TRBD2 (7 bases). DNA for the CDR3: TGTGCCAGTACCGCCCGAGGGGGGGTGGCAAACATTCAGTACTTC. Its protein product is CASTARGGVANIQYF.